Listed below are T cell receptor beta chains from one sample, sequenced in a study of blood T cell repertoires in COVID-19. Here immunoSEQ multiplex PCR was the method, and the copy in TCRdb shows in-frame clones only, minus some. The sample holds approximately 400,000 clones; about 91% are singletons and the top ten take roughly 12%. The sample comprised peripheral blood. The receptors originated from a woman between 50 and 59 years old with COVID-19, enrolled during active disease. Both conserved end residues are part of each CDR3. A D gene is named only where the DNA matches it firmly. Some rows mark clone size as missing; the rest say once, few, many or name a class of expanded clone.

DNA | CDR3 | J | size | D | V
TGTGCCAGCAGCACCGGACAGGGGGCCTCCAATGGCTACACCTTC | CASSTGQGASNGYTF | TRBJ1-2 | - | TRBD1 | TRBV9
TGTGCCAGCAGTGACCGGGGTTCTAACAATGAGCAGTTCTTC | CASSDRGSNNEQFF | TRBJ2-1 | once | - | TRBV27
TGTGCCAGCAGCCTAGGTGAGGGGGCTCAGCCCCAGCATTTT | CASSLGEGAQPQHF | TRBJ1-5 | - | TRBD1 | TRBV7-9
TGTGCCAGCAGTTCTAGTTACGAGCAGTACTTC | CASSSSYEQYF | TRBJ2-7 | - | - | TRBV28
TGTGCCAGCAGCGTAGGCCCCACAAGCGGGTATGGCTACACCTTC | CASSVGPTSGYGYTF | TRBJ1-2 | - | - | TRBV9
TGTGCCAGCAGCTGGACAGCGGATTACGAGCAGTACTTC | CASSWTADYEQYF | TRBJ2-7 | once | - | TRBV11-2
TGTGCCAGCAGCGTAGGGACAGGGGGTGAGAGCACTGAAGCTTTCTTT | CASSVGTGGESTEAFF | TRBJ1-1 | - | TRBD1 | TRBV9
TGCAGCGTTTCCAGGGGGCTCACCGGGGAGCTGTTTTTT | CSVSRGLTGELFF | TRBJ2-2 | - | TRBD1 | TRBV29-1
TGTGCCAGCAGTCCCGGGACAGGGGTTTACAATCAGCCCCAGCATTTT | CASSPGTGVYNQPQHF | TRBJ1-5 | - | TRBD1 | TRBV6-6
TGTGCCAGCAGCCCTGGACAGATGAACACTGAAGCTTTCTTT | CASSPGQMNTEAFF | TRBJ1-1 | - | - | TRBV3-1/TRBV3-2
TGTGCCAGCAGTCGAACAGGGGGGCCTGGAAACACCATATATTTT | CASSRTGGPGNTIYF | TRBJ1-3 | - | TRBD1 | TRBV6-5
TGTGCCAGCATGGACAGGGGAGACACCGGGGAGCTGTTTTTT | CASMDRGDTGELFF | TRBJ2-2 | - | TRBD1 | TRBV28
TGTGCCAGCAGCGTAGAAGGAGCGGGGGCCAACTACAATGAGCAGTTCTTC | CASSVEGAGANYNEQFF | TRBJ2-1 | - | TRBD2 | TRBV9
TGTGCCTGGAGTGTGCGCGGATCGTGGACAGATACGCAGTATTTT | CAWSVRGSWTDTQYF | TRBJ2-3 | - | - | TRBV30
TGTGCCAGCAGCCAGAGGCGTGGATCTAACTATGGCTACACCTTC | CASSQRRGSNYGYTF | TRBJ1-2 | few | - | TRBV3-1/TRBV3-2
TGTGCCAGCAGGATCTCAGACAGGGGTGGCTACACCTTC | CASRISDRGGYTF | TRBJ1-2 | - | TRBD1 | TRBV2
TGTGCCAGCAGCTTGGGGACAGGGGGTGATGGCTACACCTTC | CASSLGTGGDGYTF | TRBJ1-2 | - | TRBD1 | TRBV5-4
TGCGCCAGCAGCTTTAGTCAGGGAGGCGAAAAACTGTTTTTT | CASSFSQGGEKLFF | TRBJ1-4 | - | - | TRBV5-1
TGTGCCAGCAGCCTTACAGGGGGGATGATTTACGAGCAGTACTTC | CASSLTGGMIYEQYF | TRBJ2-7 | - | TRBD1 | TRBV6-5
TGTGCCAGTACCACTACAGGGACCTATGGCTACACCTTC | CASTTTGTYGYTF | TRBJ1-2 | - | - | TRBV19
TGTGCCATCAGTGAGAGTCAGGGGGCCTACGAGCAGTACTTC | CAISESQGAYEQYF | TRBJ2-7 | - | TRBD1 | TRBV10-3
TGTGCCAGCAGCCTAGGAGGAGGGTCCTACAATGAGCAGTTCTTC | CASSLGGGSYNEQFF | TRBJ2-1 | once | - | TRBV3-1/TRBV3-2
TGTGCCAGCAGTGACAGGGGGTCTGGCTCCTATAATTCACCCCTCCACTTT | CASSDRGSGSYNSPLHF | TRBJ1-6 | - | TRBD1 | TRBV2
TGCGCCAGCGGGTCGGGCGGGGGGCCTTTATCTGAAGCTTTCTTT | CASGSGGGPLSEAFF | TRBJ1-1 | once | - | TRBV5-1
TGTGCCTGGAGTGACCCTCGGAGGGAGACTAACTATGGCTACACCTTC | CAWSDPRRETNYGYTF | TRBJ1-2 | - | - | TRBV30
TGTGCCAGCAGTCCTAGTACAGATACGCAGTATTTT | CASSPSTDTQYF | TRBJ2-3 | - | - | TRBV27
TGTGCCAGCAGCCAAGGGACAGGGGAGACCCAGTACTTC | CASSQGTGETQYF | TRBJ2-5 | - | TRBD1 | TRBV5-5